The 13 T cell receptor beta chains reported below all come from one sample, sequenced in a study of breast tumors, draining lymph nodes, adjacent tissues. The lymph nodes were axillary draining lymph nodes from breast cancer patients. TCRdb reprocessed the multiplex PCR reads with MiXCR, giving one entry per CDR3 protein. The sample carries about 130,000 distinct CDR3 sequences, around 21% recorded once. Sequencing used axillary lymph node tissue. The receptors were gathered from a female donor with breast cancer. Some clones in this sample may be carry-over from other donors' samples.

At least ten counts were recorded for this clonotype. The CDR3 region has the DNA TGTGCCAGCAGCACGGGACCGCGAGAGACCCAGTACTTC. It translates to CASSTGPRETQYF. The rearrangement uses TRBV5-6 and TRBJ2-5; D might be TRBD1 or TRBD2, each matching 5 bases. The ends were cut back, 4 bases at V and 4 bases at J, with 11 bases in the middle. The CDR3 has 13 residues. From germline, CDR1 is SGHDT and CDR2 YYEEEE.

This clonotype has a count of ten or more. This sequence joins TRBV20-1 and TRBJ2-3; D may be TRBD1 (6 bases). The V gene's germline CDR1 is DFQATT and CDR2 SNEGSKA (reference sequence). The CDR3 is made up of 15 amino acids. V lost 0 bases, J lost 3 bases, and 13 bases lay in between. CDR3 residues: CSAREGGVVTDTQYF. CDR3 coding DNA: TGCAGTGCTAGAGAAGGGGGAGTCGTAACAGATACGCAGTATTTT.

This clonotype occurred many times. In DNA form, the CDR3 reads TGCGCCAGCAGCGATGACCATTCCTACGAGCAGTACTTC. Residues: CASSDDHSYEQYF. The chain is built from TRBV5-1 and TRBJ2-7, with D hard to call. The CDR3 extends over 13 amino acids. Germline CDR1 and CDR2: SGHRS and YFSETQ. The V end was cut by 4 bases, the J end by 1 base, with 9 bases between.

This clonotype was picked up many times. The rearrangement joins TRBV20-1 to TRBJ2-7; 8 bases are a match to TRBD2. The CDR3 is 14 residues long. V shed 6 bases, J shed 5 bases, and the junction held 12 bases outside the gene matches. Germline V CDR1 and CDR2: DFQATT, SNEGSKA (reference sequence). The CDR3 loop reads CSALPPAGADEQYF. The DNA of the CDR3 is TGCAGTGCCCTCCCCCCAGCGGGAGCCGACGAGCAGTACTTC.

This clonotype came up many times. The V and J genes are TRBV6-2 or TRBV6-3 and TRBJ2-3; D uncertain. The CDR3 sequence is 11 residues long. The germline V and J ends were trimmed by 8 bases and 5 bases, with 8 bases remaining between them. CDR1 is MNHEY and CDR2 is SVGEGT in the germline V gene. The CDR3 here is CASRRGDTQYF. CDR3 sequence (DNA): TGTGCCAGCCGGAGAGGAGATACGCAGTATTTT.

This clonotype showed up just once. A much larger clone sits a single nucleotide away, making a read error possible. The chain uses TRBV9 and TRBJ2-2; no firm D call. This CDR3 contains 15 residues. Germline assignment: CDR1 SGDLS and CDR2 YYNGEE. In nucleotides, the CDR3 is TGTGCCAGCAGCGTGGGTGGGTCGGGCACCTGGGAGCTGTTTTTT. This translates into CASSVGGSGTWELFF.

With regard to this clonotype: A read error is possible here, since a much larger clone lies one base away. The chain couples TRBV20-1 to TRBJ2-5; TRBD2 might be the D (6 bases). CDR1 DFQATT and CDR2 SNEGSKA come from the germline V gene (reference sequence). V lost 3 bases, J lost 1 base, and 21 bases lay in between. CDR3 length: 17 amino acids. The CDR3 protein is CSASPHRASEPQETQYF. The CDR3 coding sequence is TGCAGTGCTAGCCCCCATCGGGCTAGCGAGCCCCAAGAGACCCAGTACTTC.

As to this clonotype: This may stem from a read error, because a much larger clone lies one nucleotide away. This chain connects TRBV19 to TRBJ1-2; D may be TRBD1 (5 bases). V shed 3 bases and J shed 4 bases, with 15 bases lying between them. This CDR3 contains 15 residues. Per germline, CDR1 LNHDA and CDR2 SQIVND (reference sequence). CDR3 DNA sequence: TGTGCCAGTAGTATCTCGCCTGACAGAGCCTATGGCTACACCTTC. Its protein product is CASSISPDRAYGYTF.

This clonotype was observed at least ten times. V gene TRBV3-1 combines with J gene TRBJ2-7; TRBD1 might be the D (6 bases). This CDR3 has 13 amino acids. CDR1 LGHDT and CDR2 YNNKEL come from the germline V gene (reference sequence). V lost 2 bases and J lost 7, with 12 bases in between. The CDR3 is CASSQQGWMEQYF. The CDR3 DNA follows: TGTGCCAGCAGCCAACAGGGGTGGATGGAGCAGTACTTC.

On this clonotype: A junction end diverges from the germline sequence, so it may reflect a read error. This chain joins TRBV5-1 and TRBJ2-7; TRBD2 matches 9 bases. CDR1 is SGHRS, CDR2 YFSETQ, per germline. The CDR3 has 15 residues. The CDR3 loop reads CASSPVIAGVREQCF. In DNA form, the CDR3 reads TGCGCCAGCAGCCCTGTAATAGCGGGAGTTCGCGAGCAGTGCTTC.

This clonotype was observed once. A much bigger clone sits one base away, suggesting this may be a read error. J is TRBJ2-1 and V is TRBV4-1; a weak D match, TRBD1 (6 bases). Per the germline V gene, CDR1 is MGHRA and CDR2 is YSYEKL. This CDR3 contains 19 residues. V lost 1 base and J 4 bases, leaving 23 bases between the germline ends. Here the CDR3 DNA reads TGCGCCAGCAGCCAAGTTACCCTCTTCGGCCCTGGACAGTACAATGAGCAGTTCTTC. Protein product: CASSQVTLFGPGQYNEQFF.

The genes are TRBV30 and TRBJ2-5; TRBD1 matches 12 bases. Per the germline V gene, CDR1 is GTSNPN and CDR2 is SVGIG (reference sequence). With 4 bases clipped from V and 4 bases from J, the junction kept 7 bases outside the gene matches. There are 15 residues in the CDR3. The CDR3 nucleotides read TGTGCCTGGACTTTGGGACAGGGGGCTGGAGAGACCCAGTACTTC. Its protein is CAWTLGQGAGETQYF.

This clonotype was counted once. A read error may be the cause here, since a much bigger clone is one base away. Given the absence of the conserved phenylalanine or tryptophan at the CDR3 end, a read error is likely. The chain couples TRBV5-1 to TRBJ2-7, with D possibly being TRBD1 (6 bases). Germline CDR1 is SGHRS and CDR2 is YFSETQ. The length of the CDR3 is 14 residues. Between the trimmed V and J ends, which lost 3 bases and 4 bases, there was a span of 14 bases. CDR3 DNA: TGCGCCAGCAGCTCAACCTTAACAGGGTACGAGCAGTACCTC. Translation gives CASSSTLTGYEQYL.